This T cell receptor (beta chain) is from a study of radiation and T cells in renal cell carcinoma. This clone has only one observation. CDR3 length equals 13 residues. Per germline, CDR1 SGHRS and CDR2 YFSETQ. The V and J ends lost 0 bases and 7 bases respectively, with 8 bases between them. The repertoire was sequenced with immunoSEQ multiplex PCR; TCRdb's copy has only in-frame clones and lacks some. The sample comprises 150,000 or so clones, 88% of which are singletons, and around 4% rests with the top ten. Time point meaning: baseline pretreatment blood. Described treatment: 15 Gy SBRT to primary tumor, nephrectomy 4 weeks later.

The receptor was isolated from a woman between 65 and 79 years old with renal cell carcinoma. Sequenced here: blood, sampled from a patient whose treatment included radiotherapy and nephrectomy. This chain joins TRBV5-1 and TRBJ1-5; the D is unclear. The CDR3 sequence is CASSLALGQPQHF. The CDR3 DNA sequence: TGCGCCAGCAGCTTGGCCCTGGGCCAGCCCCAGCATTTT.